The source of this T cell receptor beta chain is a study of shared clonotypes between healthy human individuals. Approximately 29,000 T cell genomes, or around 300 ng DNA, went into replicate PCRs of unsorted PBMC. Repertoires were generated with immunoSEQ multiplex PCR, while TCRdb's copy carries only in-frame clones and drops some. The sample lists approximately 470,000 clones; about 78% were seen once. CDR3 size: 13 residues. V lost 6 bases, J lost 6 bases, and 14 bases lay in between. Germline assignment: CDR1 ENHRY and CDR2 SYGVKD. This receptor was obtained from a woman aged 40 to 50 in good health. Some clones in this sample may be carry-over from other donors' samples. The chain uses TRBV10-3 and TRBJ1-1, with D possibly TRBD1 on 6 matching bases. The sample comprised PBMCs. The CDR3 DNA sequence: TGTGCCATCAGCGTTGCTCAGGGGTCTGAAGCTTTCTTT. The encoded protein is CAISVAQGSEAFF.